This T cell receptor beta chain was documented in a study of early T cells in non-severe SARS-CoV-2 infection. Per the germline V gene, CDR1 is KGHSH and CDR2 is LQKENI. CDR3 length equals 16 residues. Deletions cut 5 bases from V and 7 bases from J, with 21 bases between. TCRdb reprocessed the 5' RACE reads with MiXCR, giving one entry per CDR3 protein. The table lists around 81,000 distinct CDR3 sequences, 11% to 15% of them singletons. Sequenced material: whole blood. This receptor was obtained from an adult who was a healthcare worker with PCR-confirmed SARS-CoV-2 infection or an uninfected control (not recorded which). The chain has TRBV18 and TRBJ2-1; D is possibly TRBD1 or TRBD2 (5 bases each). Here the CDR3 DNA reads TGTGCCAGCTCAAAGATACCGGGACCGCCGACAAATGAGCAGTTCTTC. Its protein product is CASSKIPGPPTNEQFF.